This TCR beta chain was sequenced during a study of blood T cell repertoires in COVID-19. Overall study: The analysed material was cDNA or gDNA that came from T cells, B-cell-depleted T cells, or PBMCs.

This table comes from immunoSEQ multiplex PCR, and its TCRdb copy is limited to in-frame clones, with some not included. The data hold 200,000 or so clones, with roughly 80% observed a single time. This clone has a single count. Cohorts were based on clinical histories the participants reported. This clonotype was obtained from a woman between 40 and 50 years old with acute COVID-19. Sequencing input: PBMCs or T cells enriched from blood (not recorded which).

This chain's CDR3 is CASSAVGGRMDTEAFF. DNA for the CDR3: TGTGCCAGCAGCGCAGTCGGGGGGCGCATGGACACTGAAGCTTTCTTT. V gene TRBV9 combines with J gene TRBJ1-1; a possible D gene is TRBD1 (6 bases). Looked up from germline, CDR1 is SGDLS and CDR2 is YYNGEE. The CDR3 is 16 amino acids. V was shortened by 3 bases and J by 3 bases, with 18 bases between the two germline ends.